What follows is one TCR beta chain and its context. Its antigen is not known. Making use of molecular barcodes, quantitative 5'-RACE generated TCR beta libraries. One entry per CDR3 protein, called by TCRdb with MiXCR from the 5' RACE reads. The table records about 36,000 distinct CDR3 sequences, about 10% of them present only once. The data stem from a study of CD8 T cells in ankylosing spondylitis. Study results and caveats: Clones tied to disease were said to be significantly enriched in matched ankylosing spondylitis synovial fluid. A motif in TCR beta, a set of eight highly homologous variants, appeared characteristic of ankylosing spondylitis blood.

Per germline, CDR1 LNHDA and CDR2 SQIVND (reference sequence). With 5 bases removed from V and 6 bases from J, the gap between germline ends came to 19 bases. The CDR3 is 15 residues long. The sequence derives from a male donor with ankylosing spondylitis. The genes are TRBV19 and TRBJ1-1; TRBD1 is a possible D gene (6 bases). The sample consisted of synovial fluid, either unsorted or a sorted T cell fraction (not recorded which). The CDR3 loop is CASSLNREGISEAFF. The CDR3 nucleotides are TGTGCCAGTAGTCTCAACAGGGAGGGAATCTCTGAAGCTTTCTTT.